The source of this T cell receptor (beta chain) is a study of CD8 T cells in Susac syndrome. Across the whole study: Within the group of sequenced Susac syndrome patients, roughly 6 had active disease and 8 or 9 were in remission.

RNA was extracted with the RNeasy kit, and a quantity of roughly 0.5 to 1 ug was reverse transcribed using random hexamers. One entry per CDR3 protein, called by TCRdb with MiXCR from the immunoSEQ multiplex PCR reads. This sample has 150,000 to 200,000 distinct CDR3 sequences; roughly 95% occur once, and the top ten carry around 0.092%. V lost 7 bases and J lost 7; bases outside the gene matches: 9. Per the germline V gene, CDR1 is MDHEN and CDR2 is SYDVKM. The CDR3 consists of 14 residues. TEMRA cells were FACS-enriched, and CD8+ and CD4+ T cells were isolated negatively. The chain employs TRBV28 and TRBJ2-2, with 7 bases that match TRBD1. Sample: CD4+ T cells from PBMCs. This TCR was sampled from a human donor with Susac syndrome. The CDR3 DNA reads as TGTGCCAGCACCCAAGGGGGCTTCGGCGGGGAGCTGTTTTTT. Protein product: CASTQGGFGGELFF.